A single sample is the source of the 22 T cell receptor beta chains below, sequenced in a study (dated by TCRdb to about 2015). Library preparation used 5' RACE. Sequencing took place on an Illumina MiSeq. Using fastp at Q25 and MiXCR, TCRdb reprocessed the public reads and kept productive beta chains. Each record represents a unique CDR3 protein, reported with the most common genes and DNA among its rows. This sample comprises roughly 40,000 distinct CDR3 sequences, about 19% of them detected only once. The ten top clones hold around 2.8% of the sample. Source material: naive CD4+ T cells sorted from a lymph node. In the paper's terms, the cell subset or site label means: naive CD4+ T cells, CD4+CD45RA+CD25-. These receptor sequences come from a female donor with breast cancer.

Many counts were recorded for this clonotype. This chain uses TRBV29-1 with TRBJ2-1; TRBD2 matches at 8 bases. V lost 7 bases to trimming and J lost 3 bases; unmatched junction nucleotides: 8. The germline V gene has CDR1 SQVTM and CDR2 ANQGSEA. CDR3 length equals 14 residues. The DNA for the CDR3 is TGCAGCGCAGGCGGGAGGTGGGGCTACAATGAGCAGTTCTTC. As protein: CSAGGRWGYNEQFF.

This clonotype has a count of ten or more. V gene TRBV24-1 combines with J gene TRBJ2-7; 7 bases map to TRBD2. The CDR3 loop spans 16 amino acids. Unmatched junction bases numbered 12, after V lost 2 bases and J lost 6 bases. The V gene's germline CDR1 is KGHDR and CDR2 SFDVKD. Here the CDR3 reads CATSDSLSGTPSEQYF. CDR3 DNA sequence: TGTGCCACCAGTGATTCTTTGAGCGGGACCCCTTCCGAGCAGTACTTC.

The CDR3: CASNPSGANVLTF. CDR3 in DNA: TGTGCCAGCAATCCTTCTGGGGCCAACGTCCTGACTTTC. The chain joins TRBV2 to TRBJ2-6; no clear D. The germline V and J ends were trimmed by 7 bases and 1 base, with 5 bases remaining between them. The V gene's germline CDR1 is SNHLY and CDR2 FYNNEI. There are 13 residues in the CDR3.

The rearrangement joins TRBV5-4 to TRBJ2-1; the match to TRBD2 covers 7 bases. The CDR3 contains 15 residues. CDR1 and CDR2 from the germline V gene are SGHNT and YYREEE (reference sequence). The junction had 0 bases not matched to a gene; V was cut back by 0 bases and J by 0 bases. CDR3 region: CASSLGEGSYNEQFF. CDR3 nucleotide sequence: TGTGCCAGCAGCTTGGGGGAGGGCTCCTACAATGAGCAGTTCTTC.

This clonotype came up a few times. The rearrangement joins TRBV4-3 to TRBJ2-5, with D possibly TRBD2 on 6 matching bases. CDR3 length: 15 residues. Germline assignment: CDR1 LGHNA and CDR2 YSLEER. Trimming left V 0 bases short and J 5 bases short, with 13 bases between. CDR3 sequence: CASSQDAGRWETQYF. Here the CDR3 DNA reads TGCGCCAGCAGCCAAGACGCCGGGAGATGGGAGACCCAGTACTTC.

The V call is TRBV5-1, the J call TRBJ2-5; tentatively, D is TRBD1 (6 bases). Looked up from germline, CDR1 is SGHRS and CDR2 is YFSETQ. The CDR3 contains 14 residues. Between the trimmed V and J ends, which lost 8 bases and 0 bases, there was a span of 14 bases. CDR3 nucleotide sequence: TGCGCCAGTTCTACAGGGACGTACCAAGAGACCCAGTACTTC. This gives the protein CASSTGTYQETQYF. The full variable domain, with the rest looked up from reference TRBV5-1 and TRBJ2-5, is KAGVTQTPRYLIKTRGQQVTLSCSPISGHRSVSWYQQTPGQGLQFLFEYFSETQRNKGNFPGRFSGRQFSNSRSEMNVSTLELGDSALYLCASSTGTYQETQYFGPGTRLLVL.

This clonotype was detected ten times or more. The chain couples TRBV9 to TRBJ1-2; the D gene is possibly TRBD1 (5 bases). CDR3 size: 11 residues. CDR1 and CDR2 from the germline V gene are SGDLS and YYNGEE. Trimming left V 3 bases short and J 8 bases short, with 8 bases between. The CDR3 coding sequence is TGTGCCAGCAGCGACGGGGGAGGCTACACCTTC. Residues: CASSDGGGYTF.

The chain carries TRBV7-9 and TRBJ1-6; no firm D call. Germline values: CDR1 SEHNR, CDR2 FQNEAQ (reference sequence). This CDR3 spans 13 amino acids. V gave up 5 bases and J gave up 10 bases, with 12 bases separating them. The CDR3: CASSPLVESPLHF. The DNA for the CDR3 is TGTGCCAGCAGCCCCTTAGTGGAGTCACCCCTCCACTTT.

The table lists this clonotype with a few counts. This chain joins TRBV12-3 or TRBV12-4 and TRBJ1-1; TRBD1 matches at 9 bases. J gave up 3 bases and V 6 bases, and 8 bases lay outside the gene matches. This CDR3 contains 15 residues. The CDR3 protein is CASSRPGQGDTEAFF. In nucleotides, the CDR3 is TGTGCCAGCAGCCGTCCGGGACAGGGTGACACTGAAGCTTTCTTT.

This clonotype was detected a few times. This chain connects TRBV7-2 to TRBJ1-2, with TRBD1 matching 7 bases. The length of the CDR3 is 16 residues. Per the germline V gene, CDR1 is SGHTA and CDR2 is FQGNSA. The V segment lost 5 bases and the J segment 1 base; nucleotides outside the gene matches: 10. The CDR3 nucleotides read TGTGCCAGCAGCAATTATCAGGGGGGGCTTAACTATGGCTACACCTTC. It is translated as CASSNYQGGLNYGYTF.

This clonotype was seen repeatedly, ten times or more. This chain connects TRBV2 to TRBJ2-3; D uncertain. The CDR3 runs 15 residues. From germline, CDR1 is SNHLY and CDR2 FYNNEI. V lost 7 bases to trimming and J lost 6 bases, with 20 bases between them. The CDR3 reads CASNAAGILPDTQYF. The CDR3 coding sequence is TGTGCCAGCAATGCGGCAGGAATCCTCCCGGATACGCAGTATTTT.

About this clonotype itself: A much more abundant neighbour one base away suggests this may be a read error. CDR3 bases: TGCAGCGTTCGTCAAAGCGGGGTTCGCACAGATACGCAGTATTTT. It specifies CSVRQSGVRTDTQYF. The rearrangement uses TRBV29-1 and TRBJ2-3; 7 bases are shared with TRBD2. Germline assignment: CDR1 SQVTM and CDR2 ANQGSEA. The V gene end was trimmed by 5 bases and the J gene end by 1 base; junction bases not matched to a gene: 9. The CDR3 is made up of 15 amino acids.

This clonotype showed up many times. The chain is built from TRBV20-1 and TRBJ2-5; maybe TRBD2 (5 bases). The CDR3 loop spans 14 amino acids. V shed 2 bases and J shed 5 bases, with 15 bases lying between them. CDR1 DFQATT and CDR2 SNEGSKA come from the germline V gene (reference sequence). CDR3 loop: CSARSVEGIETQYF. The DNA for the CDR3 is TGCAGTGCTAGATCGGTAGAGGGAATCGAGACCCAGTACTTC.

V is TRBV20-1 and J is TRBJ1-1; TRBD1 might be the D (6 bases). The germline V gene encodes CDR1 DFQATT and CDR2 SNEGSKA (reference sequence). The length of the CDR3 is 13 residues. Trimming took 4 bases from V and 1 from J, leaving 10 bases between them. CDR3 coding DNA: TGCAGTGCTAACTCAGGGGCGAACACTGAAGCTTTCTTT. Translation gives CSANSGANTEAFF.

This clonotype was detected many times. This chain links TRBV10-3 with TRBJ1-1; D call uncertain. The germline V gene has CDR1 ENHRY and CDR2 SYGVKD. The CDR3 spans 13 residues. V was cut by 3 bases and J by 5 bases, with 10 bases left in between. The CDR3 DNA reads as TGTGCCATCAGTGATACGGACCGAACTGAAGCTTTCTTT. Its protein product is CAISDTDRTEAFF.

This clonotype has ten or more counts. The J gene is TRBJ2-2, the V gene TRBV12-3 or TRBV12-4; the match to TRBD2 covers 8 bases. V was clipped by 4 bases and J by 6 bases; unmatched bases: 10. The length of the CDR3 is 16 residues. CDR3 sequence reads: CASSYIAGPGSGELFF. The DNA of the CDR3 is TGTGCCAGCAGTTATATAGCGGGGCCTGGCTCCGGGGAGCTGTTTTTT.

For this clonotype: Germline is not matched at one junction end, which may reflect a read error. The chain couples TRBV24-1 to TRBJ2-3; D assignment may be TRBD1 or TRBD2 (5 bases each). CDR3 size: 14 residues. Germline V lookup: CDR1 KGHDR, CDR2 SFDVKD. The DNA for the CDR3 is TGTGCCACCAGTGAAGAGGGGAGCACGGATACGCAGTATTTT. Protein product: CATSEEGSTDTQYF.

In its sample, this clonotype was seen a few times. The chain has TRBV7-2 and TRBJ1-2; no reliable D call. The ends were cut back, 2 bases at V and 4 bases at J, with 11 bases in the middle. The CDR3 runs 14 residues. The germline gives CDR1 SGHTA, CDR2 FQGNSA. The CDR3 loop is CASSLLREVYGYTF. The CDR3 DNA is TGTGCCAGCAGCTTACTGAGGGAGGTCTATGGCTACACCTTC.

This clonotype has just a few counts. This sequence joins TRBV5-1 and TRBJ2-1; D may be TRBD2 (5 bases). Looked up from germline, CDR1 is SGHRS and CDR2 is YFSETQ. This CDR3 region has 15 residues. V lost 0 bases and J 8 bases, leaving 15 bases between the germline ends. CDR3 bases: TGCGCCAGCAGCTTGGGTTGGACGGGGTCGGATGAGCAGTTCTTC. Amino acids: CASSLGWTGSDEQFF.

Only a few counts were recorded for this clonotype. The J gene is TRBJ2-7, the V gene TRBV12-5; D is perhaps TRBD1 (6 bases). Germline CDR1 and CDR2: LGHNT and FRNRAP. V lost 5 bases to trimming and J lost 5 bases, with 10 bases between them. This CDR3 region has 12 residues. The CDR3 region has the DNA TGTGCTAGTGGTACCGGGACACACGAGCAGTACTTC. Translating gives CASGTGTHEQYF.

In its sample, this clonotype was seen a few times. The gene calls are TRBV6-2 or TRBV6-3 and TRBJ2-5, with TRBD1 matching over 10 bases. The CDR3 sequence is 17 residues long. Trimming took 0 bases from V and 2 from J; bases not matched to a gene: 6. Germline loops: CDR1 MNHEY, CDR2 SVGEGT. CDR3 DNA sequence: TGTGCCAGCAGTTACTCGACGTGGGACAGGGGACAAGAGACCCAGTACTTC. Encoded protein: CASSYSTWDRGQETQYF.

The chain links TRBV5-1 to TRBJ1-3; D not resolved. The CDR3 loop spans 15 amino acids. Looked up from germline, CDR1 is SGHRS and CDR2 is YFSETQ. The V end lost 0 bases, the J end lost 1 base, and 8 bases lay between the germline ends. DNA for the CDR3: TGCGCCAGCAGCTTGGACCCGAAGTCTGGAAACACCATATATTTT. Protein: CASSLDPKSGNTIYF. The entire variable domain, with the rest obtained from reference TRBV5-1 and TRBJ1-3, is as follows: KAGVTQTPRYLIKTRGQQVTLSCSPISGHRSVSWYQQTPGQGLQFLFEYFSETQRNKGNFPGRFSGRQFSNSRSEMNVSTLELGDSALYLCASSLDPKSGNTIYFGEGSWLTVV.